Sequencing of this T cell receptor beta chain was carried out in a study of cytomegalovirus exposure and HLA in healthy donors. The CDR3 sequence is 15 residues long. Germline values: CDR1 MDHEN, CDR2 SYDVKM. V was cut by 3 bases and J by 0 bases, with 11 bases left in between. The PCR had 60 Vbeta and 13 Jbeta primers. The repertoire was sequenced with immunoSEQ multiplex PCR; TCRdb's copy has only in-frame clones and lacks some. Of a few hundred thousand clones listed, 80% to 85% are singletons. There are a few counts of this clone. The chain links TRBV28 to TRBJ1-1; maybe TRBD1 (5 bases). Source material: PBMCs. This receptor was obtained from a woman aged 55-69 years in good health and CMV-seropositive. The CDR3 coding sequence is TGTGCCAGCAGTTTCCCCAGGGATCTGAACACTGAAGCTTTCTTT. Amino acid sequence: CASSFPRDLNTEAFF.